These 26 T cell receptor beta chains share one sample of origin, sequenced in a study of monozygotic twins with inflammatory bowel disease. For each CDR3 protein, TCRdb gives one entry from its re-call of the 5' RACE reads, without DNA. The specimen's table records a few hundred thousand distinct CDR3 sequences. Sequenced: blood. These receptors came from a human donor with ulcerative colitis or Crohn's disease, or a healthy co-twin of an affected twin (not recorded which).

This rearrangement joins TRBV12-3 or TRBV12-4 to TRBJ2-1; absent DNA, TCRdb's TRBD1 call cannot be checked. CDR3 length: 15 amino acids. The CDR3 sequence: CASSLGRDRVSEQFF.

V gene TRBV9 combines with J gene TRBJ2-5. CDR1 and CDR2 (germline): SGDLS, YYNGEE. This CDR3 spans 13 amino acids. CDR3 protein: CASSVGHQETQYF. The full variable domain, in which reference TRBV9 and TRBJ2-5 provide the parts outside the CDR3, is DSGVTQTPKHLITATGQRVTLRCSPRSGDLSVYWYQQSLDQGLQFLIQYYNGEERAKGNILERFSAQQFPDLHSELNLSSLELGDSALYFCASSVGHQETQYFGPGTRLLVL.

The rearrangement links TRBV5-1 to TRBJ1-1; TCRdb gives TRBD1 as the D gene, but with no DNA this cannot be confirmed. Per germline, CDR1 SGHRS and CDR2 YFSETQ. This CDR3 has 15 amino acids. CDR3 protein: CASSLQVGENTEAFF.

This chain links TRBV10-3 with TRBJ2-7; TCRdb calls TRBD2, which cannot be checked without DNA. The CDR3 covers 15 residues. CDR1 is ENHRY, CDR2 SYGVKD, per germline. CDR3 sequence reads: CAISTGLNRYYEQYF.

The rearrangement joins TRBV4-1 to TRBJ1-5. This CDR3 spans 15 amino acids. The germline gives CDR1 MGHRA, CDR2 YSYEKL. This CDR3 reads CASSQDWHTNQPQHF.

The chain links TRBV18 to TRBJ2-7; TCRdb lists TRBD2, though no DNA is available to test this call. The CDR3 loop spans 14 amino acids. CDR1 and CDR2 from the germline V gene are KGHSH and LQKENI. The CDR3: CASSPIWTSYEQYF.

This CDR3 reads CASSQQGTNQPQHF. The genes are TRBV3-1 and TRBJ1-5; the TCRdb call, TRBD1, lacks DNA for checking. The CDR3 is 14 residues long. Germline-derived CDR1 and CDR2 are LGHDT and YNNKEL (reference sequence).

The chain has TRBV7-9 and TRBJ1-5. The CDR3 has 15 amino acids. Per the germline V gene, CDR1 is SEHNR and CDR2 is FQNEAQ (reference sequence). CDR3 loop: CASSRGGAGNQPQHF.

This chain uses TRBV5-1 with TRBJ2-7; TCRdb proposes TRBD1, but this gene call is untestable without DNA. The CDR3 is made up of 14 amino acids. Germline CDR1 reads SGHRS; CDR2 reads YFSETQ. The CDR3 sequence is CASSYGTATYEQYF.

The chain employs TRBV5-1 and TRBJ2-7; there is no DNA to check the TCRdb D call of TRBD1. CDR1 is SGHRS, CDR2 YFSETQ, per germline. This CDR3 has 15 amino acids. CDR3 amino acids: CASSPRQGSSYEQYF.

The chain's CDR3 is CASSFPDTDTQYF. The chain employs TRBV5-4 and TRBJ2-3; TCRdb reports TRBD1, a call that lacks DNA to check it against. The CDR3 length is 13 residues. CDR1 and CDR2 (germline): SGHNT, YYREEE (reference sequence).

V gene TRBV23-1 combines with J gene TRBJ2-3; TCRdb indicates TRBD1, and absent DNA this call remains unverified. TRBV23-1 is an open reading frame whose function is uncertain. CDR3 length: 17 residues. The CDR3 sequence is CASSQSGAWSPAGTQYF.

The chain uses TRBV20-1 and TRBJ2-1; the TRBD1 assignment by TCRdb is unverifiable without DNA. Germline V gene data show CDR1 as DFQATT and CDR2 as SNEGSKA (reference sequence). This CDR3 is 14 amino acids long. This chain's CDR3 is CSASSPFGLNEQFF.

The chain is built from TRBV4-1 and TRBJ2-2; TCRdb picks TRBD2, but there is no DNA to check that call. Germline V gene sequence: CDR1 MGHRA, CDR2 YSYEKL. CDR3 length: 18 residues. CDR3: CASSQVPSGRTNTGELFF.

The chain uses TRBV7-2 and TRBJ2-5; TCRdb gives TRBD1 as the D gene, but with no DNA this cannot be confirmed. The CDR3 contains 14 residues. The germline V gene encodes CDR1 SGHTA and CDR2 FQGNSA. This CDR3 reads CASSLSGGLETQYF.

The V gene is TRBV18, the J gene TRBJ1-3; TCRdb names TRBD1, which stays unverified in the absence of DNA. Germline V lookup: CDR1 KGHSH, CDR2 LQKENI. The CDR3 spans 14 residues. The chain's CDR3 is CASSPRGQENTIYF.

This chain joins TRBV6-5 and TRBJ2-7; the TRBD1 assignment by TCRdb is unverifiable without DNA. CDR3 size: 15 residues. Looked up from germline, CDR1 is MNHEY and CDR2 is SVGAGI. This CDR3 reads CASSYSGTDSYEQYF.

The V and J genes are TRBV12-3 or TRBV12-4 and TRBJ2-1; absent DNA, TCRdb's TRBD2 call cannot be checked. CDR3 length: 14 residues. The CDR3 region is CASSLGLANNEQFF.

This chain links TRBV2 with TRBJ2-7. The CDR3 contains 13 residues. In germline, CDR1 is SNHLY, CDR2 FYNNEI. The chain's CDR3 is CASSRPSSYEQYF.

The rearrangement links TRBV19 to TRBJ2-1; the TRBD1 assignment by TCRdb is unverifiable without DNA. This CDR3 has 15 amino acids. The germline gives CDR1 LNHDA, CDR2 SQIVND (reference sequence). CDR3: CASSQGRGAYNEQFF.

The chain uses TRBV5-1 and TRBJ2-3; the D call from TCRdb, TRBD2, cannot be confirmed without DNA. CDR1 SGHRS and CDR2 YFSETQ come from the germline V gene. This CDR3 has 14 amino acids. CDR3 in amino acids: CASGRGHETDTQYF.

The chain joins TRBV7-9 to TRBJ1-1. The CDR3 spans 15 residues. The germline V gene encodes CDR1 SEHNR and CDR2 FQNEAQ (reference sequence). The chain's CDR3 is CASSPPITGSTEAFF.

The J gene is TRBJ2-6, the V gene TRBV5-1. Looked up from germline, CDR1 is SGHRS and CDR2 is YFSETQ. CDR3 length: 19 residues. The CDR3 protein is CASSLDLVATSSGANVLTF.

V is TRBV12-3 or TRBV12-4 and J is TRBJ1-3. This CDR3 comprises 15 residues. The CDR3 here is CASSFQGRGGNTIYF.

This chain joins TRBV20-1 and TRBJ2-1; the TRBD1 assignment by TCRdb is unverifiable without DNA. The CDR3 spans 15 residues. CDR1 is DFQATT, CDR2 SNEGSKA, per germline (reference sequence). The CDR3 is CSARDLAAPGDEQFF.

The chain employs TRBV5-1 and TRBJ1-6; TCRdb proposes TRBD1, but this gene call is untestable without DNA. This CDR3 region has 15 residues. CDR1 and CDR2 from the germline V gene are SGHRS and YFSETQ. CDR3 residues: CASSLGTGPNSPLHF.